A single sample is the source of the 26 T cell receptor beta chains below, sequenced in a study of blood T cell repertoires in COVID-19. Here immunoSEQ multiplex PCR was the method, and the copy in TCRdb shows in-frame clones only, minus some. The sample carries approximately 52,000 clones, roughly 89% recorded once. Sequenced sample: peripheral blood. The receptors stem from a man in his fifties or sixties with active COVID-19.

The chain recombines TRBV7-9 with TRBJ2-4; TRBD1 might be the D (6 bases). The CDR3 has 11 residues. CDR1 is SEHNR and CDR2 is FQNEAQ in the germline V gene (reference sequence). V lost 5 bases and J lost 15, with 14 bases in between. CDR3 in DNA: TGTGCCAGCAGCGCCCGGGACACCCCGTACTTC. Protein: CASSARDTPYF.

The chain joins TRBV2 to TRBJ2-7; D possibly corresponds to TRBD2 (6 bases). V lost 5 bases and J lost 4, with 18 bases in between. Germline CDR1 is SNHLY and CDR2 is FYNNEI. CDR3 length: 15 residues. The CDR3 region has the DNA TGTGCCAGCAGTTGGCGGGACGGACTCCTTTACGAGCAGTACTTC. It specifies CASSWRDGLLYEQYF. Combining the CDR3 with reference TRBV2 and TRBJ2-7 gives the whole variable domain EPEVTQTPSHQVTQMGQEVILRCVPISNHLYFYWYRQILGQKVEFLVSFYNNEISEKSEIFDDQFSVERPDGSNFTLKIRSTKLEDSAMYFCASSWRDGLLYEQYFGPGTRLTVT.

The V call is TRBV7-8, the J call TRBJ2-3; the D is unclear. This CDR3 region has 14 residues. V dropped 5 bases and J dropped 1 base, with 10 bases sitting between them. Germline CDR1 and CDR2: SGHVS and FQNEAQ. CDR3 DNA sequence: TGTGCCAGCAGCGAAGACATACGCACAGATACGCAGTATTTT. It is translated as CASSEDIRTDTQYF. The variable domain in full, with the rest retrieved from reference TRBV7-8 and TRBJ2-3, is GAGVSQSPRYKVAKRGQDVALRCDPISGHVSLFWYQQALGQGPEFLTYFQNEAQLDKSGLPSDRFFAERPEGSVSTLKIQRTQQEDSAVYLCASSEDIRTDTQYFGPGTRLTVL.

As DNA, the CDR3 is TGTGCCAGCAGCCTCACGGCTAGCGGTTACAATGAGCAGTTCTTC. It specifies CASSLTASGYNEQFF. The genes are TRBV3-1 (or the pseudogene TRBV3-2) and TRBJ2-1; TRBD2 matches 7 bases. CDR1 and CDR2 from the germline V gene are LGHDT and YNNKEL (reference sequence). V dropped 4 bases and J dropped 4; count of bases not matched to a gene: 7. There are 15 residues in the CDR3.

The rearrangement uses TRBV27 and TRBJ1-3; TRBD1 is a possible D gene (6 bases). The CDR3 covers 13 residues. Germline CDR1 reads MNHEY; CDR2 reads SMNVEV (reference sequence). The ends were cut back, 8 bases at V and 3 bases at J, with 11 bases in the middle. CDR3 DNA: TGTGCCAGCCGGGACAACTTTGGAAACACCATATATTTT. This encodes CASRDNFGNTIYF.

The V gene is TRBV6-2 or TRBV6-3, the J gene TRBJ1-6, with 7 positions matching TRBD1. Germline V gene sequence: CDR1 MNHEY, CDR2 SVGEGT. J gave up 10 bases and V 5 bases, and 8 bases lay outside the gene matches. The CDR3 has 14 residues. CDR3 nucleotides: TGTGCCAGCAGTCTCGCCCGACAGGGCTCACCCCTCCACTTT. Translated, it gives CASSLARQGSPLHF.

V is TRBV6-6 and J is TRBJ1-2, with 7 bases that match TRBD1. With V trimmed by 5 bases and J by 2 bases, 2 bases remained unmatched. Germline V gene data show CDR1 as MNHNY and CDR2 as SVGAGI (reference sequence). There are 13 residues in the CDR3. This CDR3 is CASSGTDNYGYTF. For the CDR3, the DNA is TGTGCCAGCAGTGGGACAGACAACTATGGCTACACCTTC.

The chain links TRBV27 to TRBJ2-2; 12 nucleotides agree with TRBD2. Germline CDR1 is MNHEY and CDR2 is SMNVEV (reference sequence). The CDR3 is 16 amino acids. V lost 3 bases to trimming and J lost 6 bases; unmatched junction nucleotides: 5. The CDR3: CASSFSSGRVSGELFF. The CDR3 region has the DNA TGTGCCAGCAGTTTCTCTAGCGGGAGGGTGTCCGGGGAGCTGTTTTTT.

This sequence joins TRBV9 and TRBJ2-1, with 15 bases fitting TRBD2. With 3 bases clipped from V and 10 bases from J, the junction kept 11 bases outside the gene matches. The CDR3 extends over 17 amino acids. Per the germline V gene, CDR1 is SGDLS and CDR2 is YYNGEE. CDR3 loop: CASSAQGLAGGVEEQFF. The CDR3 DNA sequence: TGTGCCAGCAGCGCCCAGGGACTAGCGGGAGGTGTGGAAGAGCAGTTCTTC.

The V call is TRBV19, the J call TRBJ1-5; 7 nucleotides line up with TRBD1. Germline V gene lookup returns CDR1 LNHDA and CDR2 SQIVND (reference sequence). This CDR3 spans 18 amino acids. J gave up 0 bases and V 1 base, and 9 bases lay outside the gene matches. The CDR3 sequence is CASSIAIWDRLSNQPQHF. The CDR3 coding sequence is TGTGCCAGTAGTATAGCCATTTGGGACAGACTTAGCAATCAGCCCCAGCATTTT.

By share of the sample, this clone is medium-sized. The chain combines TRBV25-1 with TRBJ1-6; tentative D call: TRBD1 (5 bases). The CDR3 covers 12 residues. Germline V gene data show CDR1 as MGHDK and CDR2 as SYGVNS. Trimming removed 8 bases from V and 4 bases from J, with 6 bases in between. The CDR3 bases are TGTGCCAGCGGGGCTTATAATTCACCCCTCCACTTT. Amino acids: CASGAYNSPLHF.

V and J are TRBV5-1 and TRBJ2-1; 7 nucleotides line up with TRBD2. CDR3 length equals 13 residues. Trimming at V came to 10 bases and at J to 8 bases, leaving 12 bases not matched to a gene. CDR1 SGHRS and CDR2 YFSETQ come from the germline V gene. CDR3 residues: CACSHGGSDEQFF. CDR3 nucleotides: TGCGCCTGCTCCCATGGCGGGAGCGATGAGCAGTTCTTC.

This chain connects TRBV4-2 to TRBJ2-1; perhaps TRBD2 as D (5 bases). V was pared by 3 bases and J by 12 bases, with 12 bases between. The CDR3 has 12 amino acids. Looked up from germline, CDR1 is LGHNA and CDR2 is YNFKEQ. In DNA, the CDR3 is TGTGCCAGCAGCCACTCTAGTGGAGGGCAGTTCTTC. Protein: CASSHSSGGQFF.

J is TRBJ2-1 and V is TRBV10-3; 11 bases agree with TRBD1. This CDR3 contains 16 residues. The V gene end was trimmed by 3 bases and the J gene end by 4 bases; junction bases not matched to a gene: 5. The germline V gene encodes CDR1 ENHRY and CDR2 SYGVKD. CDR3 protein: CAISEMGTGGYNEQFF. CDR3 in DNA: TGTGCCATCAGTGAAATGGGGACAGGGGGTTACAATGAGCAGTTCTTC.

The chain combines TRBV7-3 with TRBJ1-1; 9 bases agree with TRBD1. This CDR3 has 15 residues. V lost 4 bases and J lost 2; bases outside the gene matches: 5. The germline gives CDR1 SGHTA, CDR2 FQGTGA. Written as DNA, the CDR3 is TGTGCCAGCAGCTCGACGACAGGGGGTAACACTGAAGCTTTCTTT. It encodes CASSSTTGGNTEAFF.

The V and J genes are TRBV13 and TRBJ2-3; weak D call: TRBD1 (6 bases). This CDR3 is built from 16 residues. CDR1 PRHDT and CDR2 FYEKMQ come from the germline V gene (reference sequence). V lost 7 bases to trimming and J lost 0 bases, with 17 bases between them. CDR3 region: CASNVYIGGSTDTQYF. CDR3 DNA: TGTGCCAGCAACGTCTATATAGGGGGAAGCACAGATACGCAGTATTTT. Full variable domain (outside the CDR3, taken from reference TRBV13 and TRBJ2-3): AAGVIQSPRHLIKEKRETATLKCYPIPRHDTVYWYQQGPGQDPQFLISFYEKMQSDKGSIPDRFSAQQFSDYHSELNMSSLELGDSALYFCASNVYIGGSTDTQYFGPGTRLTVL.

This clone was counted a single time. The DNA for the CDR3 is TGTGCTAGTGGTCCAAGGACAGGGAGCTACGAGCAGTACTTC. It encodes CASGPRTGSYEQYF. The rearrangement uses TRBV12-5 and TRBJ2-7; 8 positions agree with TRBD1. The V segment lost 5 bases and the J segment 3 bases; nucleotides outside the gene matches: 6. This CDR3 region has 14 residues. Germline V lookup: CDR1 LGHNT, CDR2 FRNRAP.

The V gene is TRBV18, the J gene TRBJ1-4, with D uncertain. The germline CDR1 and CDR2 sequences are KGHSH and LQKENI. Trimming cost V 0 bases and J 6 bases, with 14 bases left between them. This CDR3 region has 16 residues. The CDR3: CASSPPSALGDEKLFF. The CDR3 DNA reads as TGTGCCAGCTCACCACCGTCGGCCCTCGGGGATGAAAAACTGTTTTTT.

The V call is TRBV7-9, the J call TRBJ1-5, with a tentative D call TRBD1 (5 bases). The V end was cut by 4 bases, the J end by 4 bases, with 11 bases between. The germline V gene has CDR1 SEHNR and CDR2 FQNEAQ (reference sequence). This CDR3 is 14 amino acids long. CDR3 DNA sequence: TGTGCCAGCAGCTCGGACATGACTAATCAGCCCCAGCATTTT. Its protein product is CASSSDMTNQPQHF. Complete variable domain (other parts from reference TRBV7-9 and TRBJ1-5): DTGVSQNPRHKITKRGQNVTFRCDPISEHNRLYWYRQTLGQGPEFLTYFQNEAQLEKSRLLSDRFSAERPKGSFSTLEIQRTEQGDSAMYLCASSSDMTNQPQHFGDGTRLSIL.

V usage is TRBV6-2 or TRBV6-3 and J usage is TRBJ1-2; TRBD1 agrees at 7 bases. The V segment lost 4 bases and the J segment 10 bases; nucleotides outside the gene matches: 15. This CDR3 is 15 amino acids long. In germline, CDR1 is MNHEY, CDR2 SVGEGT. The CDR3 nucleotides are TGTGCCAGCAGTTCGAGGACAGGTCTGGGGATGGACTACACCTTC. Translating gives CASSSRTGLGMDYTF.

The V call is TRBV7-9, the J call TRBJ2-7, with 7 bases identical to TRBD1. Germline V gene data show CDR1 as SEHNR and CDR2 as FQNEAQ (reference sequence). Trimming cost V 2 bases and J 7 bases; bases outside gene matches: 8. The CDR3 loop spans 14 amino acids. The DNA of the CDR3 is TGTGCCAGCAGCTTAAAGGGGGCTGTAGGTGAGCAGTACTTC. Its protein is CASSLKGAVGEQYF.

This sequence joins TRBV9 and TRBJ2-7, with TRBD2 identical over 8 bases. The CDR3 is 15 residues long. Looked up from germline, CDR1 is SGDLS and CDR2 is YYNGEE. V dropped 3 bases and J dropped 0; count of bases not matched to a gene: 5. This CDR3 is CASSEGLGGSYEQYF. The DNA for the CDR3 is TGTGCCAGCAGCGAGGGACTAGGCGGCTCCTACGAGCAGTACTTC.

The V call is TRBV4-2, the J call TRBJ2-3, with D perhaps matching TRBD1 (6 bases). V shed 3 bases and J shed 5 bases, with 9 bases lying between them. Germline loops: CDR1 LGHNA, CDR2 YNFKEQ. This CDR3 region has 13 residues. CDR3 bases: TGTGCCAGCAGCCACTCAGGGGTAGATACGCAGTATTTT. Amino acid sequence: CASSHSGVDTQYF.

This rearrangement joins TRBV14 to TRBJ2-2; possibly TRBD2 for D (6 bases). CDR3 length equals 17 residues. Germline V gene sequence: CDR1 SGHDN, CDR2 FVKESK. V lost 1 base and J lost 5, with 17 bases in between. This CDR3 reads CASSQVAGRGPTGELFF. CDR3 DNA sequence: TGTGCCAGCAGCCAAGTGGCGGGGCGGGGACCGACCGGGGAGCTGTTTTTT.

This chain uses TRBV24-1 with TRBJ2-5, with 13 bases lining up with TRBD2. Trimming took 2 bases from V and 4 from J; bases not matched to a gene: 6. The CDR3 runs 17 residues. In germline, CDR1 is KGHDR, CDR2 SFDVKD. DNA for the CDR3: TGTGCCACCAGTGATTCCCCGGGACTAGCGGGATCAGAGACCCAGTACTTC. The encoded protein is CATSDSPGLAGSETQYF.

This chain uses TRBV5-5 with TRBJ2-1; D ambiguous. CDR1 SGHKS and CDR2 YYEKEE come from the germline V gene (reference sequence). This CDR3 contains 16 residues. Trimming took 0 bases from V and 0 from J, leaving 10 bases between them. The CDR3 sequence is CASSLEATSSYNEQFF. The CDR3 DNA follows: TGTGCCAGCAGCTTGGAAGCGACCAGCTCCTACAATGAGCAGTTCTTC.